There are a few counts of the clone carrying this T cell receptor (beta chain). Its antigen is unknown. The sample comes from a study of T cell repertoires in cytomegalovirus infection. Study context: It was recently identified HLA-C-restricted and well-studied HLA-B-restricted CMV epitopes that the study used. Matching HLA type and CMV infection were both indicated by public TCR beta signatures.

MiXCR, applied by TCRdb to the reads, yields one record per CDR3 protein. Among approximately 730,000 distinct CDR3 sequences listed, roughly 36% were seen once. CDR1 SGHVS and CDR2 FNYEAQ come from the germline V gene. The V end lost 0 bases, the J end lost 3 bases, and 11 bases lay between the germline ends. The CDR3 length is 16 residues. This TCR derives from a human donor in good health (CMV status not recorded). Some clones in this sample may be carry-over from other donors' samples. This material consisted of cultured PBMCs, taken from culture after CMV antigen stimulation. The V and J genes are TRBV7-6 and TRBJ2-2; the D gene is possibly TRBD2 (5 bases). The CDR3 protein is CASSLASRADTGELFF. Written as DNA, the CDR3 is TGTGCCAGCAGCTTAGCCTCGCGGGCGGACACCGGGGAGCTGTTTTTT.